Listed below are T cell receptor beta chains from one sample, sequenced in a study of type 1 regulatory T cells. TCRdb used MiXCR to reprocess the reads, holding one entry per CDR3 protein. The table includes about 18,000 distinct CDR3 sequences, about 10% detected once. The sequencing input was CD4+ T cells, either the whole sample or a sorted fraction (not recorded which). Receptors originate from a human donor in good health. The CDR3 runs from the conserved cysteine through the conserved F or W. A D gene is named only where the DNA matches it firmly. Clone size is shown for a subset of rows, as once, few, many or a class of expanded clone.

j_gene,d_gene,abundance,v_gene,CDR3aa,CDR3nt
TRBJ1-5,.,medium-sized,TRBV15,CATSRDGVADQPQHF,TGTGCCACCAGCAGAGATGGGGTGGCGGATCAGCCCCAGCATTTT
TRBJ2-4,.,many,TRBV19,CASSIIGQKNIQYF,TGTGCCAGTAGTATAATTGGGCAGAAAAACATTCAGTACTTC
TRBJ2-3,TRBD2,.,TRBV3-1,CASRSGGDTQYF,TGTGCCAGCAGGAGCGGGGGGGATACGCAGTATTTT
TRBJ1-3,.,many,TRBV15,CATSPRQAGNTIYF,TGTGCCACCAGCCCAAGACAGGCTGGAAACACCATATATTTT
TRBJ2-7,.,.,TRBV5-5,CASSLRISYEQYF,TGTGCCAGCAGCTTGCGGATCTCCTACGAGCAGTACTTC
TRBJ2-6,TRBD1,many,TRBV19,CASSLQGAAGANVLTF,TGTGCCAGTAGTCTACAGGGGGCGGCTGGGGCCAACGTCCTGACTTTC
TRBJ2-7,TRBD1,many,TRBV5-5,CASSLVIRTGGSEQYF,TGTGCCAGCAGCTTGGTCATTAGGACAGGGGGATCCGAGCAGTACTTC
TRBJ2-3,.,many,TRBV27,CASSRADTQYF,TGTGCCAGCAGTAGAGCAGATACGCAGTATTTT
TRBJ2-2,.,many,TRBV11-2,CASRNRAGTGELFF,TGTGCCAGCAGGAATAGGGCCGGCACCGGGGAGCTGTTTTTT
TRBJ1-5,.,many,TRBV6-5,CASSHPQHF,TGTGCCAGCAGTCATCCCCAGCATTTT
TRBJ2-3,TRBD2,many,TRBV29-1,CSALASGRDTQYF,TGCAGCGCCCTAGCTAGCGGGCGCGATACGCAGTATTTT
TRBJ1-2,TRBD1,many,TRBV7-9,CASSLAGPTGKHGYTF,TGTGCCAGCAGCTTAGCTGGCCCGACAGGGAAGCATGGCTACACCTTC
TRBJ1-1,.,many,TRBV25-1,CASSDTGSLNTEAFF,TGTGCCAGCAGTGACACAGGGAGCTTGAACACTGAAGCTTTCTTT
TRBJ1-4,TRBD1,many,TRBV10-3,CAISATGMSEKLFF,TGTGCCATCAGTGCGACAGGGATGAGTGAAAAACTGTTTTTT
TRBJ2-1,.,medium-sized,TRBV7-3,CASSQMQGGAYNEQFF,TGTGCCAGCAGCCAAATGCAGGGCGGGGCCTACAATGAGCAGTTCTTC
TRBJ1-5,.,medium-sized,TRBV6-2/TRBV6-3,CASSYVGRTQHF,TGTGCCAGCAGTTACGTTGGACGGACCCAGCATTTT
TRBJ1-1,.,medium-sized,TRBV5-4,CASSVGLLGTEAFF,TGTGCCAGCAGCGTGGGACTCCTAGGGACTGAAGCTTTCTTT
TRBJ2-2,TRBD1,few,TRBV27,CASSPRQGITGELFF,TGTGCCAGCAGCCCTAGACAGGGGATTACCGGGGAGCTGTTTTTT
TRBJ2-7,.,.,TRBV5-4,CASSLDPSYEQYF,TGTGCCAGCAGCTTGGACCCCTCCTACGAGCAGTACTTC
TRBJ1-2,TRBD1,many,TRBV7-2,CASTKKTGARGYTF,TGTGCCAGCACCAAAAAAACAGGGGCGAGGGGCTACACCTTC
TRBJ2-2,TRBD1,many,TRBV6-2/TRBV6-3,CASSRRTGGASGELFF,TGTGCCAGCAGTCGGAGAACAGGGGGCGCATCGGGGGAGCTGTTTTTT
TRBJ1-6,.,few,TRBV20-1,CSARVGVSSGPPLHF,TGCAGTGCTAGAGTTGGAGTCAGTTCGGGACCACCCCTCCACTTT
TRBJ1-2,TRBD1,many,TRBV29-1,CSVATGTDYGYTF,TGCAGCGTCGCAACCGGGACAGACTATGGCTACACCTTC
TRBJ2-1,TRBD2,many,TRBV12-5,CASGNGTRRHNEQFF,TGTGCTAGTGGTAACGGGACTAGGAGACACAATGAGCAGTTCTTC
TRBJ2-1,.,many,TRBV5-1,CASSLTTGGPGDEQFF,TGCGCCAGCAGCCTTACCACGGGAGGCCCAGGGGATGAGCAGTTCTTC
TRBJ2-7,.,many,TRBV12-3/TRBV12-4,CASSRLGPYAQYF,TGTGCCAGCAGCCGACTAGGACCGTACGCGCAGTACTTC
TRBJ1-1,TRBD1,many,TRBV27,CASSPRGGNTEAFF,TGTGCCAGCAGTCCCAGGGGGGGGAACACTGAAGCTTTCTTT
TRBJ2-1,TRBD1,many,TRBV7-2,CASSLVSQGAEEQFF,TGTGCCAGCAGCTTAGTGTCGCAGGGGGCGGAAGAGCAGTTCTTC
TRBJ1-2,TRBD1,many,TRBV5-1,CASSSGQGNYGYTF,TGCGCCAGCAGTAGTGGACAGGGAAACTATGGCTACACCTTC
TRBJ2-7,TRBD2,many,TRBV30,CAGTGTSGRVGEQYF,TGTGCCGGTACCGGGACTAGCGGGAGGGTCGGCGAGCAGTACTTC
TRBJ2-5,.,many,TRBV3-1,CASSPPQAGRETQYF,TGTGCCAGCAGCCCGCCCCAAGCAGGGAGAGAGACCCAGTACTTC
TRBJ2-7,TRBD1,.,TRBV2,CASTLDRTYEQYF,TGTGCCAGCACCTTGGACAGGACATACGAGCAGTACTTC
TRBJ2-3,TRBD2,.,TRBV18,CASSTSGLLLTDTQYF,TGTGCCAGCTCAACTAGCGGCCTTCTTCTCACAGATACGCAGTATTTT
TRBJ2-4,TRBD2,.,TRBV28,CASSPLLGLAPIQYF,TGTGCCAGCAGTCCCCTTTTGGGACTAGCTCCTATTCAGTACTTC
TRBJ1-4,.,.,TRBV20-1,CSARDGTDEKLFF,TGCAGTGCTAGGGACGGGACCGATGAAAAACTGTTTTTT
TRBJ2-1,TRBD2,medium-sized,TRBV6-2/TRBV6-3,CASSPTSNNEQFF,TGTGCCAGCAGCCCGACTAGCAACAATGAGCAGTTCTTC
TRBJ2-7,.,many,TRBV27,CASSSPSSYEQYF,TGTGCCAGCAGTTCCCCGAGCTCCTACGAGCAGTACTTC
TRBJ1-4,.,few,TRBV7-2,CASSLGSGFEKLFF,TGTGCCAGCAGCTTAGGGTCTGGATTCGAAAAACTGTTTTTT
TRBJ2-1,TRBD2,many,TRBV12-3/TRBV12-4,CASSSFTSGSSYNEQFF,TGTGCCAGCAGCTCCTTCACTAGCGGGAGCTCCTACAATGAGCAGTTCTTC
TRBJ2-1,TRBD2,many,TRBV20-1,CSARTSGNDNEQFF,TGCAGTGCACGGACTAGCGGGAATGACAATGAGCAGTTCTTC
TRBJ1-1,.,many,TRBV10-3,CAIKGVNTEAFF,TGTGCCATCAAAGGCGTGAACACTGAAGCTTTCTTT
TRBJ1-6,.,medium-sized,TRBV5-1,CASSLGAHGDGSPLHF,TGCGCCAGCAGCTTGGGGGCCCACGGGGATGGGTCACCCCTCCACTTT
TRBJ2-7,.,many,TRBV12-3/TRBV12-4,CASSLYRDTYEQYF,TGTGCCAGCAGTTTATACCGAGACACCTACGAGCAGTACTTC
TRBJ2-3,.,many,TRBV12-3/TRBV12-4,CASSLDPRGGGTQYF,TGTGCCAGCAGTTTAGACCCGCGGGGTGGTGGTACGCAGTATTTT
TRBJ2-7,.,many,TRBV5-4,CASSLELATEQYF,TGTGCCAGCAGCTTGGAGCTAGCGACCGAGCAGTACTTC